Sequencing of this T cell receptor (beta chain) was carried out in a study of T cells in Graves' hyperthyroidism and ophthalmopathy (dated by TCRdb to the late 2010s). About the full investigation: Peripheral blood samples were taken at the time of initial diagnosis, prior to any treatment. Prospective prediction of ophthalmopathy was tested in an independent validation cohort consisting of some 19 hyperthyroidism patients and some 16 patients who later progressed to ophthalmopathy. TCR V-J signatures able to tell the groups apart were searched for in a discovery cohort of 90 to 100 patients, of whom under 45 had Graves' ophthalmopathy and 57 had stable Graves' hyperthyroidism. According to the paper, TCR Vbeta CDR3 sequencing was carried out on approximately 140 peripheral blood samples, which came from approximately 41 ophthalmopathy, 75 or so hyperthyroidism and roughly 17 progressor patients. For training and testing, the roughly 100 patients in the discovery cohort were randomly divided in a 7:3 ratio. In addition, the study compared T-cell repertoires in thyroid tissue and in blood from about six Graves' hyperthyroidism patients. Once sampling was done, hyperthyroidism patients were given methimazole at a starting dose of 30 mg daily, whereas ophthalmopathy patients were given high-dose intravenous methylprednisolone.

What the research found in general, with its limitations: Most expanded thyroid clonotypes (frequency above 0.001) were also detected in blood, suggesting blood repertoires may reflect thyroid immune responses. A model built on a 13 V-J signature distinguished ophthalmopathy from stable hyperthyroidism, reaching roughly 88% sensitivity and 81% to 83% specificity in cross-validation and 80%/75% in testing. No statistical method was used to set the sample size in advance, and investigators knew the group allocation. In validation, progression to ophthalmopathy was predicted by the model with 70.59% sensitivity and about 72% specificity, a median of around 5.9 months before onset.

Graves' hyperthyroidism was defined as stable when no progression to ophthalmopathy occurred over 18 months of follow-up. Hyperthyroidism patients were newly diagnosed, had a disease duration of under 2 months, and were aged 18 to 65 years. Any patient with an uncontrolled infection, another autoimmune disease, pregnancy or lactation was excluded. Diagnoses were established on the basis of clinical symptoms, serum thyroxine and TRAb, thyroid ultrasound, and orbital computed tomography. Ficoll-Paque density gradient centrifugation was used to isolate PBMCs from around 10 ml of fresh peripheral blood. Total RNA was extracted with Trizol reagent, and quality was checked on an Agilent 2100 Bioanalyzer. This clonotype was counted a single time. Which antigen it targets is not known. The junction departs from the called germline gene at one end, perhaps through a read error. The TCR beta CDR3 regions were amplified from RNA transcripts. The TCR CDR3 was subjected to a first round of RT-PCR using the HTBI primer set and the Qiagen OneStep RT-PCR kit. Libraries were constructed in a second round of multiplex PCR, after which size selection and purification were performed. The libraries were sequenced on an Illumina HiSeq2000 using paired-end 100 bp reads. The paper's data handling went like this. SOAPnuke was used to process the raw data, throwing out any read that contained adapters or uncalled bases, had a mean Phred below 15, or lacked an exact constant-primer or identifier match. COPE v1.2.5 was used to merge the high-quality paired reads, and each unique nucleotide sequence was defined as a clonotype. Clonotypes were aligned to IMGT TRBV, TRBD and TRBJ reference segments using MiTCR v1.1. Analysis was restricted to V-J combinations with a frequency above 0.0001, which covered about 99% of repertoires. The TCS score was defined as F50 (clonal expansion) divided by E x V (chaos), with BLOSUM62-based TCRdist calculated between CDR3 peptides within each V-J. Welch's t-statistics and random forest reduced fewer than 600 V-J features to about 13, which were used in a naive Bayes classifier (R e1071). Through fastp at Q25 and MiXCR, TCRdb rebuilt clones from the public reads, retaining in-frame beta chains. Identical CDR3 proteins give one entry, which carries the most common genes and DNA. V and J calls and clone size were set by TCRdb, not the authors. The sample profile shows approximately 560,000 distinct CDR3 sequences; about a sixth of them were found once. The ten biggest clones cover roughly 6.6% of the sample.

Sequenced input: blood. This clonotype was obtained from a woman aged 30 to 39 with Graves' hyperthyroidism.

CDR3 sequence: CASSDVSGTADTQYF. The sequenced DNA is TGTGCCAGCAGTGACGTTAGCGGGACGGCAGATACGCAATATTTT. This chain joins TRBV25-1 to TRBJ2-3; 8 central nucleotides agree with TRBD2. CDR1 is given as MGHDK and CDR2 as SYGVNS, both from the germline V gene. From the cysteine up to the phenylalanine, the CDR3 has a length of 15 residues. CDR3 DNA only is kept here, 45 bases in frame from base 1.